The sequence of this T cell receptor (beta chain) was determined in a study of shared clonotypes between healthy human individuals. Assay: immunoSEQ multiplex PCR; the TCRdb copy retains only in-frame clones and omits some. The sample holds around 2,000,000 clones; approximately 94% are singletons and the top ten take 0.9% to 1.5%. Naive CD8 cells lacked CD45RO, underwent positive selection for CCR7 and left out terminally differentiated effector memory CD45RA+ cells. The germline V gene encodes CDR1 MNHNY and CDR2 SVGAGI (reference sequence). The ends lost 6 bases at V and 6 bases at J; junction bases unmatched: 10. This CDR3 has 16 amino acids.

The sequencing input was naive CD8+ T cells sorted from blood. The clonotype was recovered from a man aged 18 to 29 in good health. The genes are TRBV6-6 and TRBJ2-1, with TRBD2 matching 11 bases. The CDR3 DNA reads as TGTGCCAGCAGGCTAAATCTAGCGGGGGGCCCCAATGAGCAGTTCTTC. It translates to CASRLNLAGGPNEQFF.